The sequence of this T cell receptor (beta chain) was determined in a study of blood T cells in healthy people across ages. CDR3 length equals 14 residues. Trimming stripped 3 bases from V and 2 bases from J, with 11 bases between. Germline CDR1 and CDR2: MNHEY and SMNVEV (reference sequence). Combining a sample-barcoded 5' primer with a J-beta primer mix, a second PCR ran for roughly 6 to 12 cycles. Via MiXCR, TCRdb re-called the 5' RACE reads, giving one row per CDR3 protein. The data show about 1 million distinct CDR3 sequences, with 40% to 55% seen just once and about 20% held by the top ten. As for this clonotype: With a much larger clone just one base away, this may be a read error.

Isolated PBMCs totaled at least 7 million in each sample. The chain links TRBV27 to TRBJ2-7, with D possibly matching TRBD2 (5 bases). Source material: blood. The clonotype was recovered from a woman aged 55-70 years in good health. The CDR3 loop is CASSLRAGPYEQYF. CDR3 DNA sequence: TGTGCCAGCAGTTTGAGGGCAGGCCCCTACGAGCAGTACTTC.